A selection of T cell receptor beta chains follows, all from one sample in a study of shared clonotypes between healthy human individuals. TCRdb's table, derived via immunoSEQ multiplex PCR, lists solely in-frame clones and lacks some. The sample carries about 2 million clones, about 95% recorded once. The specimen was naive CD8+ T cells sorted from blood. These receptors originate from a man in his late teens or twenties in good health. Each CDR3 is given with its conserved first and last residue. The D gene is left open where the match is weak. Some rows mark clone size as missing; the rest say once, few, many or name a class of expanded clone.

J | V | D | size | CDR3 | DNA
TRBJ2-1 | TRBV7-9 | . | . | CASSVSGLADNEQFF | TGTGCCAGCAGCGTTAGCGGCCTGGCCGACAATGAGCAGTTCTTC
TRBJ2-7 | TRBV5-1 | . | . | CASSPTMGYEQYF | TGCGCCAGCAGCCCAACAATGGGGTACGAGCAGTACTTC
TRBJ2-7 | TRBV7-9 | . | . | CASSSRSSYEQYF | TGTGCCAGCAGCAGCAGGAGCTCCTACGAGCAGTACTTC
TRBJ2-7 | TRBV6-1 | . | . | CASSEWEDYEQYF | TGTGCCAGCAGTGAGTGGGAGGATTACGAGCAGTACTTC
TRBJ1-1 | TRBV9 | . | . | CASSVYGENTEAFF | TGTGCCAGCAGCGTCTACGGGGAGAACACTGAAGCTTTCTTT
TRBJ2-7 | TRBV5-6 | . | . | CASRDGASYEQYF | TGTGCCAGCAGGGACGGGGCTTCCTACGAGCAGTACTTC
TRBJ2-7 | TRBV19 | . | . | CASSMWGRSYEQYF | TGTGCCAGTAGTATGTGGGGCCGATCCTACGAGCAGTACTTC
TRBJ2-1 | TRBV7-8 | . | . | CASSLMIMGGKDREQFF | TGTGCCAGCAGCTTAATGATAATGGGGGGCAAGGACAGGGAGCAGTTCTTC
TRBJ1-2 | TRBV10-2 | . | . | CASSDPTGSGYGYTF | TGCGCCAGCAGTGACCCCACAGGGTCCGGGTATGGCTACACCTTC
TRBJ2-7 | TRBV7-6 | . | . | CASSPTPGENSYEQYF | TGTGCCAGCAGCCCAACACCGGGGGAGAACTCCTACGAGCAGTACTTC
TRBJ2-7 | TRBV28 | . | . | CASSLSGITYEQYF | TGTGCCAGCAGTTTATCAGGGATCACCTACGAGCAGTACTTC
TRBJ2-3 | TRBV27 | TRBD1 | once | CATMTGGIDTQYF | TGTGCCACCATGACAGGGGGGATAGATACGCAGTATTTT
TRBJ2-7 | TRBV30 | TRBD1 | . | CAWSVRAGGYEQYF | TGTGCCTGGAGTGTACGAGCAGGGGGCTACGAGCAGTACTTC
TRBJ1-2 | TRBV6-5 | . | . | CASSDQGYGYTF | TGTGCCAGCAGTGACCAGGGGTATGGCTACACCTTC
TRBJ2-2 | TRBV2 | . | . | CASSRASVESQVNTGELFF | TGTGCCAGCAGTCGAGCTAGCGTCGAGAGTCAGGTGAACACCGGGGAGCTGTTTTTT
TRBJ2-1 | TRBV11-2 | TRBD2 | . | CASSSTPTGGVDEQFF | TGTGCCAGCAGCTCGACCCCCACCGGGGGGGTAGATGAGCAGTTCTTC
TRBJ1-2 | TRBV27 | TRBD1 | . | CASSFSRTGGVYGYTF | TGTGCCAGCAGTTTTAGCCGGACAGGGGGCGTCTATGGCTACACCTTC